These 22 T cell receptor beta chains share one sample of origin, sequenced in a study of blood T cells in healthy people across ages. The use of a sample-barcoded 5' primer and a J-beta primer mix characterized a second PCR of about 6 to 11 cycles. In TCRdb, the 5' RACE reads were re-called with MiXCR into one record per CDR3 protein. Of about 680,000 distinct CDR3 sequences in the sample, more than 40% were seen once. The specimen sequenced was blood. The receptors derive from a woman aged 55-75 years in good health.

The CDR3 DNA is TGTGCCAGCAGTGGAATACAGGGGGCGTCCGGGGAGCTGTTTTTT. Its protein product is CASSGIQGASGELFF. The chain recombines TRBV6-1 with TRBJ2-2; 9 nucleotides align to TRBD1. This CDR3 has 15 residues. Per the germline V gene, CDR1 is MNHNS and CDR2 is SASEGT. V lost 4 bases to trimming and J lost 6 bases; unmatched junction nucleotides: 6.

This clonotype was recorded a few times. The chain combines TRBV5-1 with TRBJ2-2; 11 bases map to TRBD2. The CDR3 is made up of 17 amino acids. V lost 4 bases to trimming and J lost 2 bases; unmatched junction nucleotides: 7. Germline CDR1 and CDR2: SGHRS and YFSETQ. The CDR3 sequence is CASSVLSGRANTGELFF. CDR3 sequence (DNA): TGCGCCAGCAGCGTGCTTAGCGGGAGGGCCAACACCGGGGAGCTGTTTTTT.

This clonotype has a handful of counts. This chain joins TRBV29-1 and TRBJ2-5; D perhaps matches TRBD1 (6 bases). This CDR3 comprises 12 residues. The V and J ends lost 4 bases and 5 bases respectively, with 11 bases between them. Germline CDR1 SQVTM, CDR2 ANQGSEA. CDR3 in DNA: TGCAGCGTTGGTCAGGGGTTTGAGACCCAGTACTTC. This gives the protein CSVGQGFETQYF.

The chain employs TRBV7-2 and TRBJ2-5; 11 bases agree with TRBD2. The CDR3 length is 16 residues. The V and J ends lost 5 bases and 1 base, in that order; junction bases with no gene match: 6. Germline loops: CDR1 SGHTA, CDR2 FQGNSA. The chain's CDR3 is CASSPIAGGPQETQYF. CDR3 DNA: TGTGCCAGCAGCCCCATAGCGGGGGGGCCCCAAGAGACCCAGTACTTC.

The CDR3 DNA is TGTGCCAGCAAATACAACGACAGGGCAAAACAAGAGACCCAGTACTTC. Residues: CASKYNDRAKQETQYF. V and J are TRBV28 and TRBJ2-5, with 7 bases fitting TRBD1. Germline V CDR1 and CDR2: MDHEN, SYDVKM. The CDR3 loop spans 16 amino acids. Unmatched junction bases numbered 13, after V lost 7 bases and J lost 2 bases.

V and J are TRBV7-9 and TRBJ2-1; D is unclear. The CDR3 is made up of 17 amino acids. The V gene lost 1 base and the J gene lost 3 bases, with 16 bases spanning the gap. In germline, CDR1 is SEHNR, CDR2 FQNEAQ (reference sequence). The CDR3 is CASSLVGRYGVYNEQFF. CDR3 sequence (DNA): TGTGCCAGCAGCTTAGTAGGCCGATATGGGGTCTACAATGAGCAGTTCTTC.

Worth noting for this clonotype: The germline gene is not matched at one end of the junction; a read error may be the cause. J is TRBJ1-2 and V is TRBV4-3, with 11 bases aligning to TRBD1. The CDR3 length is 16 residues. From germline, CDR1 is LGHNA and CDR2 YSLEER. CDR3: CASSQGTGGPNFGYTF. The CDR3 DNA reads as TGCGCCAGCAGCCAAGGGACAGGGGGCCCTAACTTTGGCTACACCTTC.

V usage is TRBV20-1 and J usage is TRBJ2-5, with D unresolved. V was cut by 1 base and J by 11 bases, with 11 bases left in between. This CDR3 contains 11 residues. Germline loops: CDR1 DFQATT, CDR2 SNEGSKA (reference sequence). The CDR3 region has the DNA TGCAGTGCTAGAGTCGGTGGTGGGCAGTACTTC. Translated, it gives CSARVGGGQYF.

This clonotype turned up a few times. The V call is TRBV6-5, the J call TRBJ1-2; 9 nucleotides line up with TRBD1. CDR1 is MNHEY and CDR2 is SVGAGI in the germline V gene. The V and J ends lost 0 bases and 4 bases, in that order; junction bases with no gene match: 3. The CDR3 length is 15 residues. The CDR3 is CASSYSGQGTYGYTF. CDR3 bases: TGTGCCAGCAGTTACTCGGGACAGGGAACCTATGGCTACACCTTC.

The chain is built from TRBV4-2 and TRBJ2-1; D not resolved. Germline-derived CDR1 and CDR2 are LGHNA and YNFKEQ. The CDR3 loop spans 12 amino acids. The germline V and J ends were trimmed by 0 bases and 10 bases, with 7 bases remaining between them. CDR3 DNA sequence: TGTGCCAGCAGCCAAGATTCCGTGGAGCAGTTCTTC. It codes for CASSQDSVEQFF.

The chain carries TRBV7-2 and TRBJ2-2; 9 bases map to TRBD2. V lost 4 bases to trimming and J lost 4 bases; unmatched junction nucleotides: 10. This CDR3 comprises 17 residues. The germline gives CDR1 SGHTA, CDR2 FQGNSA. This CDR3 reads CASSYRHGLATTGELFF. In nucleotides, the CDR3 is TGTGCCAGCAGCTATAGACACGGACTAGCGACCACCGGGGAGCTGTTTTTT. The full variable domain, with the rest looked up from reference TRBV7-2 and TRBJ2-2, is GAGVSQSPSNKVTEKGKDVELRCDPISGHTALYWYRQSLGQGLEFLIYFQGNSAPDKSGLPSDRFSAERTGGSVSTLTIQRTQQEDSAVYLCASSYRHGLATTGELFFGEGSRLTVL.

This chain joins TRBV7-2 and TRBJ2-1; D may be TRBD1 (6 bases). This CDR3 spans 15 amino acids. CDR1 and CDR2 from the germline V gene are SGHTA and FQGNSA. Trimming stripped 6 bases from V and 5 bases from J, with 17 bases between. The CDR3 DNA follows: TGTGCCAGCAGGGTAGCACCCAGGGGACACAATGAGCAGTTCTTC. Its protein product is CASRVAPRGHNEQFF.

The genes are TRBV27 and TRBJ2-6; D unclear. CDR1 and CDR2 (germline): MNHEY, SMNVEV (reference sequence). The CDR3 length is 17 residues. The germline V and J ends were trimmed by 7 bases and 0 bases, with 16 bases remaining between them. The chain's CDR3 is CASKNTARLSGANVLTF. Here the CDR3 DNA reads TGTGCCAGCAAAAACACAGCTCGACTCTCTGGGGCCAACGTCCTGACTTTC.

CDR3 residues: CSAREGTGLSYEQYF. The CDR3, as DNA: TGCAGTGCTAGAGAGGGGACAGGGCTCTCCTACGAGCAGTACTTC. The chain recombines TRBV20-1 with TRBJ2-7, with 9 bases matching TRBD1. CDR3 length equals 15 residues. The V gene end was trimmed by 0 bases and the J gene end by 0 bases; junction bases not matched to a gene: 3. The V gene's germline CDR1 is DFQATT and CDR2 SNEGSKA (reference sequence).

For the CDR3, the DNA is TGCGCCAGCAGCTACGCCGGACCAACTCGGGGAGATACGCAGTATTTT. It encodes CASSYAGPTRGDTQYF. J is TRBJ2-3 and V is TRBV5-1; weak D call: TRBD2 (5 bases). Germline V gives CDR1 SGHRS, CDR2 YFSETQ. Trimming took 3 bases from V and 5 from J, leaving 19 bases between them. This CDR3 spans 16 amino acids.

This clonotype was seen ten or more times. The V gene is TRBV29-1, the J gene TRBJ2-7; 7 bases map to TRBD1. J was trimmed by 3 bases and V by 6 bases; bases with no gene match: 2. The CDR3 sequence is 11 residues long. CDR1 is SQVTM and CDR2 is ANQGSEA in the germline V gene. CDR3: CSVGQDYEQYF. The DNA for the CDR3 is TGCAGCGTCGGACAGGACTACGAGCAGTACTTC.

This clonotype turned up a few times. The J gene is TRBJ2-3, the V gene TRBV4-1, with D perhaps TRBD1 (5 bases). The V and J ends lost 1 base and 6 bases respectively, with 14 bases between them. In germline, CDR1 is MGHRA, CDR2 YSYEKL. This CDR3 comprises 15 residues. CDR3: CASSQGRGLGDTQYF. DNA for the CDR3: TGCGCCAGCAGCCAAGGAAGGGGTCTGGGGGATACGCAGTATTTT.

This clonotype has more than one count but fewer than ten. CDR3 nucleotides: TGTGCCAGCAGCTACGGACTAGCGGTAGAGCAGTACTTC. Translated, it gives CASSYGLAVEQYF. The chain employs TRBV7-9 and TRBJ2-7; TRBD2 matches at 10 bases. The CDR3 is 13 residues long. V lost 4 bases and J lost 7; bases outside the gene matches: 4. Germline CDR1 reads SEHNR; CDR2 reads FQNEAQ (reference sequence).

This clonotype was seen more than once but under ten times. The V and J genes are TRBV7-9 and TRBJ2-4; 8 bases line up with TRBD2. The assigned J gene may be wrong: the sequence end matches TRBJ2-7 better. Looked up from germline, CDR1 is SEHNR and CDR2 is FQNEAQ (reference sequence). This CDR3 spans 19 amino acids. CDR3 protein: CASSSYSPRGSGRGGEQYF. The CDR3 DNA sequence: TGTGCCAGCAGCTCTTATTCCCCCCGAGGAAGCGGGAGAGGAGGCGAGCAGTACTTC.

The gene calls are TRBV7-3 and TRBJ2-5; a weak D match, TRBD2 (6 bases). The CDR3 length is 17 residues. Trimming shortened V by 5 bases and J by 1 base, and 20 bases separated the two germline ends. CDR1 SGHTA and CDR2 FQGTGA come from the germline V gene. The DNA for the CDR3 is TGTGCCAGCAGCGTTTCCCCGACGCGGGGCTCCCAAGAGACCCAGTACTTC. This translates into CASSVSPTRGSQETQYF. Supplemented by reference TRBV7-3 and TRBJ2-5, the full variable domain reads GAGVSQTPSNKVTEKGKYVELRCDPISGHTALYWYRQSLGQGPEFLIYFQGTGAADDSGLPNDRFFAVRPEGSVSTLKIQRTERGDSAVYLCASSVSPTRGSQETQYFGPGTRLLVL.

This chain joins TRBV6-2 or TRBV6-3 and TRBJ2-1; D gene unclear. This CDR3 is built from 11 residues. Germline V gene sequence: CDR1 MNHEY, CDR2 SVGEGT. V gave up 6 bases and J gave up 8 bases, with 8 bases separating them. The CDR3 is CASRWNDEQFF. CDR3 coding DNA: TGTGCCAGCAGGTGGAACGATGAGCAGTTCTTC.

The chain employs TRBV29-1 and TRBJ2-1; D is unclear. V lost 6 bases and J lost 0, with 9 bases in between. Germline assignment: CDR1 SQVTM and CDR2 ANQGSEA. The CDR3 is made up of 13 amino acids. The CDR3 loop reads CSVTASSYNEQFF. The CDR3 DNA reads as TGCAGCGTGACGGCTAGCTCCTACAATGAGCAGTTCTTC.